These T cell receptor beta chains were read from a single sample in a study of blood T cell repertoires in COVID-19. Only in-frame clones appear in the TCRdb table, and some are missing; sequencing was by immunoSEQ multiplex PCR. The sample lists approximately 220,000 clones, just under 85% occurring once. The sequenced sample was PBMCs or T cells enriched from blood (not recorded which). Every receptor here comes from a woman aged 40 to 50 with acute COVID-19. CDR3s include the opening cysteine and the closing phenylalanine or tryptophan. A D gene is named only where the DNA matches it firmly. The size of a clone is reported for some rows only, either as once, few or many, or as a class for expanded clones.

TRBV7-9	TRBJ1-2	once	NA	TGTGCCAGCAGCTTTCAGAACAGCAACTATGGCTACACCTTC	CASSFQNSNYGYTF
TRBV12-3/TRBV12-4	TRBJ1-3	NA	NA	NA	CASSFGSGNTIYF
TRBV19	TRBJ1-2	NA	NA	TGTGCCAGTAGTCCCAGGGGTGTGAACTATGGCTACACCTTC	CASSPRGVNYGYTF
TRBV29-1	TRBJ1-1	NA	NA	TGCAGCGTGGCTGACAGAGAAGCTTTCTTT	CSVADREAFF
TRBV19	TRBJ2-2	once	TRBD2	TGTGCCAGTAGTATAGCGGGAGGGTTAACCGGGGAGCTGTTTTTT	CASSIAGGLTGELFF
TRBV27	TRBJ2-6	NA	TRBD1	TGTGCCAGCAGTTTATGGGTGGACAGGGAACACTCTGGGGCCAACGTCCTGACTTTC	CASSLWVDREHSGANVLTF
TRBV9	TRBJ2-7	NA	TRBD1	TGTGCCAGCAGCTCACAGACAGGGGGCCTCTACGAGCAGTACTTC	CASSSQTGGLYEQYF
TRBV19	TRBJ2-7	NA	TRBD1	TGTGCCAGTAGCCCCGACAGGGGGTCTTACGAGCAGTACTTC	CASSPDRGSYEQYF
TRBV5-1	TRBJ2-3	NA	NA	TGCGCCAGCAGCTTGGCCCCATCAGATACGCAGTATTTT	CASSLAPSDTQYF
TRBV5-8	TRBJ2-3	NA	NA	TGTGCCAGCAGCCCGCGGCTGGGACTCCCCATACATACGCAGTATTTT	CASSPRLGLPIHTQYF
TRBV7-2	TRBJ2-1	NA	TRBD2	TGTGCCAGCAGCTTGGGACTAGCGGGAGTTGAGCAGTTCTTC	CASSLGLAGVEQFF
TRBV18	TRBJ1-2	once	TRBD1	TGTGCCAGCTCACCGACAGGGGGCGACTACTATGGCTACACCTTC	CASSPTGGDYYGYTF
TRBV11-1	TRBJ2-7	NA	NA	TGTGCCAGCAGCCCGAGGGGGGCGGGAGTGCCCTACGAGCAGTACTTC	CASSPRGAGVPYEQYF
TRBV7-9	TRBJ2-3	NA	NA	TGTGCCAGCAGCCCCGTCGGCACAGATACGCAGTATTTT	CASSPVGTDTQYF
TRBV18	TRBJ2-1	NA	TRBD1	TGTGCCAGCTCACCACTTGTTTCACAGGGGGCGCTTTGTGAGCAGTTCTTC	CASSPLVSQGALCEQFF
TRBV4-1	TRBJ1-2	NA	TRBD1	TGCGCCAGCAGCCAGGGACAGGGAGTCGACTATGGCTACACCTTC	CASSQGQGVDYGYTF
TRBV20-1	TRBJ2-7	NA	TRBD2	TGCAGTGCTAGTCCGGGACTAGGCTACGAGCAGTACTTC	CSASPGLGYEQYF
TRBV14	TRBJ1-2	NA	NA	TGTGCCAGCAGCCCTCAGGGGTCCTATGGCTACACCTTC	CASSPQGSYGYTF
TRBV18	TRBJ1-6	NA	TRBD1	TGTGCCAGCTCACCAGACAGGGGACGTTCACCCCTCCACTTT	CASSPDRGRSPLHF
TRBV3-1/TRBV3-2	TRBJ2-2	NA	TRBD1	TGTGCCAGCAGCCAAGACTTCCCTCGACAGGGGGCGAGGACCGGGGAGCTGTTTTTT	CASSQDFPRQGARTGELFF
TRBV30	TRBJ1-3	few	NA	TGTGCCTGGACTCGCGGGTTTGGAAACACCATATATTTT	CAWTRGFGNTIYF
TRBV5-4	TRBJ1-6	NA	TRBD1	TGTGCCAGCAGCTTTAGACAGGGGGCAGGCTATAATTCACCCCTCCACTTT	CASSFRQGAGYNSPLHF
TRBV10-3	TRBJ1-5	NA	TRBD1	TGTGCCATCAGGGGGACAGGGAAAAATCAGCCCCAGCATTTT	CAIRGTGKNQPQHF
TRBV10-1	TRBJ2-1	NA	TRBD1	TGCGCCAGCAGTGCCCCGGGACAGGGGGCCTACAATGAGCAGTTCTTC	CASSAPGQGAYNEQFF
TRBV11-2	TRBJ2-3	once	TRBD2	TGTGCCAGCAGCTTAGATACCCTGACTAGCGGAGATACGCAGTATTTT	CASSLDTLTSGDTQYF